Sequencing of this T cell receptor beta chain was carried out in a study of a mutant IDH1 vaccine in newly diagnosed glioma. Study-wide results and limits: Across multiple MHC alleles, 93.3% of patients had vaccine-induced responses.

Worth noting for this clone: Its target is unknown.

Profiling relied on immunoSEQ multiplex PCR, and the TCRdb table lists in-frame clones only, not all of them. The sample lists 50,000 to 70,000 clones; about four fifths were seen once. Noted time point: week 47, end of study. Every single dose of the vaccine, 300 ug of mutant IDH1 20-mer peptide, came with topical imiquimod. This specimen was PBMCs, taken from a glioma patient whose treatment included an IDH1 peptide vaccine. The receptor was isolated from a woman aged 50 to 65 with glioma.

The chain's CDR3 is CASSSQTQGPAYEQYF. CDR3 nucleotide sequence: TGTGCCAGCAGCTCCCAAACCCAGGGGCCAGCCTACGAGCAGTACTTC. This chain connects TRBV7-9 to TRBJ2-7; possibly TRBD1 for D (6 bases). V lost 4 bases and J lost 2, with 18 bases in between. CDR3 length: 16 residues. Germline V gene sequence: CDR1 SEHNR, CDR2 FQNEAQ (reference sequence).